A selection of T cell receptor beta chains follows, all from one sample in a study of identical twins. MiXCR was run by TCRdb on the 5' RACE reads, yielding one entry per CDR3 protein. Among roughly 540,000 distinct CDR3 sequences listed, 22% were seen once. This sample also appeared in a second study, on T cells expressing NK-cell markers.

The sample was CD4+ T cells sorted from blood. Every receptor here comes from a young woman in good health. The CDR3 runs from the conserved cysteine through the conserved F or W. The order of the fields is V gene, CDR3 length, J gene, CDR3 protein.

v_gene: TRBV4-3; len: 16; j_gene: TRBJ2-1; CDR3aa: CASSQEWTGAGNEQFF
v_gene: TRBV7-9; len: 16; j_gene: TRBJ2-7; CDR3aa: CASSSGTSGGSYEQYF
v_gene: TRBV6-1; len: 16; j_gene: TRBJ2-3; CDR3aa: CASRSVSAGSSDTQYF
v_gene: TRBV20-1; len: 17; j_gene: TRBJ2-3; CDR3aa: CSAKRTRGATKADTQYF
v_gene: TRBV12-3/TRBV12-4; len: 14; j_gene: TRBJ1-6; CDR3aa: CATRIGGINSPLHF
v_gene: TRBV4-1; len: 15; j_gene: TRBJ2-2; CDR3aa: CASSRLRGQGGELFF
v_gene: TRBV6-1; len: 17; j_gene: TRBJ2-3; CDR3aa: CASSGTSGGAMGHTQYF
v_gene: TRBV10-3; len: 12; j_gene: TRBJ2-3; CDR3aa: CAISRYTDTQYF
v_gene: TRBV29-1; len: 12; j_gene: TRBJ2-1; CDR3aa: CSVSTGGDEQFF
v_gene: TRBV15; len: 14; j_gene: TRBJ2-5; CDR3aa: CATSRDSAQETQYF
v_gene: TRBV29-1; len: 13; j_gene: TRBJ1-2; CDR3aa: CSATDTGWGGYTF
v_gene: TRBV9; len: 12; j_gene: TRBJ2-1; CDR3aa: CASSFRTSGSFF
v_gene: TRBV7-3; len: 12; j_gene: TRBJ1-5; CDR3aa: CASSFDGQPQHF
v_gene: TRBV18; len: 13; j_gene: TRBJ2-5; CDR3aa: CASFRGNQETQYF
v_gene: TRBV3-1; len: 16; j_gene: TRBJ2-1; CDR3aa: CASSRQSSGTYNEQFF
v_gene: TRBV5-6; len: 16; j_gene: TRBJ2-2; CDR3aa: CASSYAIATGPGELFF
v_gene: TRBV20-1; len: 16; j_gene: TRBJ2-2; CDR3aa: CSASLSGRAWTGELFF
v_gene: TRBV6-6; len: 13; j_gene: TRBJ2-5; CDR3aa: CASRLAGQETQYF
v_gene: TRBV28; len: 15; j_gene: TRBJ2-2; CDR3aa: CASINGGANTGELFF
v_gene: TRBV5-8; len: 13; j_gene: TRBJ1-5; CDR3aa: CASSLVGGRPQHF
v_gene: TRBV20-1; len: 13; j_gene: TRBJ1-4; CDR3aa: CSANTGGSGKLFF
v_gene: TRBV12-3/TRBV12-4; len: 15; j_gene: TRBJ2-5; CDR3aa: CASTSSAGRQETQYF
v_gene: TRBV4-3; len: 15; j_gene: TRBJ2-1; CDR3aa: CASSQGSLGGNEQFF
v_gene: TRBV10-2; len: 17; j_gene: TRBJ2-5; CDR3aa: CASSLDRPLTGRETQYF
v_gene: TRBV7-9; len: 13; j_gene: TRBJ2-1; CDR3aa: CASSPRTYNEQFF
v_gene: TRBV15; len: 17; j_gene: TRBJ2-2; CDR3aa: CATSRDSVGYSTGELFF
v_gene: TRBV15; len: 15; j_gene: TRBJ1-5; CDR3aa: CATSRTDRDNQPQHF
v_gene: TRBV3-1; len: 15; j_gene: TRBJ1-2; CDR3aa: CASSQVGSSSYGYTF
v_gene: TRBV12-3/TRBV12-4; len: 14; j_gene: TRBJ2-1; CDR3aa: CASSPPPWGHEQFF
v_gene: TRBV7-2; len: 15; j_gene: TRBJ2-1; CDR3aa: CASSLELAGSNEQFF
v_gene: TRBV20-1; len: 13; j_gene: TRBJ2-7; CDR3aa: CSATRDRGYEQYF
v_gene: TRBV10-3; len: 15; j_gene: TRBJ1-2; CDR3aa: CAISESLNVLYGYTF
v_gene: TRBV5-1; len: 16; j_gene: TRBJ1-1; CDR3aa: CASSSMQTGGYTEAFF
v_gene: TRBV2; len: 12; j_gene: TRBJ1-5; CDR3aa: CASSGQGQPQHF
v_gene: TRBV10-3; len: 14; j_gene: TRBJ1-1; CDR3aa: CAISGAHQNTEAFF
v_gene: TRBV18; len: 15; j_gene: TRBJ2-7; CDR3aa: CASFRRADTPKEQYF
v_gene: TRBV7-3; len: 16; j_gene: TRBJ2-2; CDR3aa: CASSSVGGLNTGELFF
v_gene: TRBV20-1; len: 15; j_gene: TRBJ1-2; CDR3aa: CSAREGTGFNYGYTF
v_gene: TRBV7-8; len: 14; j_gene: TRBJ2-7; CDR3aa: CASSPRQFPYEQYF
v_gene: TRBV10-3; len: 16; j_gene: TRBJ1-6; CDR3aa: CAISDGQGGRNSPLHF
v_gene: TRBV6-2/TRBV6-3; len: 13; j_gene: TRBJ2-7; CDR3aa: CASSPRIPYEQYF
v_gene: TRBV6-1; len: 16; j_gene: TRBJ2-3; CDR3aa: CASSPKGTSTTDTQYF
v_gene: TRBV25-1; len: 14; j_gene: TRBJ2-2; CDR3aa: CASSMQGYTGELFF
v_gene: TRBV29-1; len: 10; j_gene: TRBJ1-2; CDR3aa: CSVLKEGYTF